This TCR beta chain was observed in a study of T cell responses to AZD1222 COVID-19 vaccine. Notes on the study in general: Once two AZD1222 doses were given, Spike-specific TCR breadth and depth went up.

The V segment lost 5 bases and the J segment 2 bases; nucleotides outside the gene matches: 5. This CDR3 region has 15 residues. Germline lookup yields CDR1 MNHEY and CDR2 SVGAGI. Turning to this clone: Its antigen is as yet unknown.

Some clones are missing from TCRdb's copy, which holds only in-frame ones; the method was immunoSEQ multiplex PCR. The sample carries about 120,000 clones, around 88% recorded once. V gene TRBV6-5 combines with J gene TRBJ2-2; 7 bases are shared with TRBD1. This sequence originates from an adult in good health. The input for sequencing was peripheral blood, taken on day 0 of AZD1222 vaccination. The CDR3 spells CASSTGTDNTGELFF. CDR3 nucleotides: TGTGCCAGCAGTACCGGGACAGATAACACCGGGGAGCTGTTTTTT.